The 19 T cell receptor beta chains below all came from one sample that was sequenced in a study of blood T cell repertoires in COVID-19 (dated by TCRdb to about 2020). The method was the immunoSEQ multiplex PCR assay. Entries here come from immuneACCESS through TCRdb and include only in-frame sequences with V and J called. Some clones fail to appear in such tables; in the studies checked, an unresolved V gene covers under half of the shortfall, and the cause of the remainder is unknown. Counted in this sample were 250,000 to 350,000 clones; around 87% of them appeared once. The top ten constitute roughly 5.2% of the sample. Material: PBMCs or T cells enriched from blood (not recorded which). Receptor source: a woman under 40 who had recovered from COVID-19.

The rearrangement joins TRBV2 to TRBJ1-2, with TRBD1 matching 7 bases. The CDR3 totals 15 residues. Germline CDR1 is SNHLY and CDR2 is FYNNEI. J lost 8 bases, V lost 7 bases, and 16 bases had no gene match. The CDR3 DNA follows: TGTGCCAGCATATCAATTGAGGGGGCTCGGAGGGGCTACACCTTC. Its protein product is CASISIEGARRGYTF.

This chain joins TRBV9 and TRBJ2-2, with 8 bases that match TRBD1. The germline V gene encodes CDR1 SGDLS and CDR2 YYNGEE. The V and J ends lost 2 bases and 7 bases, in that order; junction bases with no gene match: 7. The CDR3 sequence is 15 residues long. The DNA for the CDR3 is TGTGCCAGCAGCGTCCGCAGGGGGCGCGACGGGGAGCTGTTTTTT. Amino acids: CASSVRRGRDGELFF.

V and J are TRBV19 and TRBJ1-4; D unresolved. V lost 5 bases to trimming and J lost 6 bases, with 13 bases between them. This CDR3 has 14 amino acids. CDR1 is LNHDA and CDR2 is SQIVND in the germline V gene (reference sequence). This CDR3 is CASSHNGLYEKLFF. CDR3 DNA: TGTGCCAGTAGTCATAATGGACTTTATGAAAAACTGTTTTTT.

The CDR3 here is CASSLAAGGRLGNTIYF. In DNA, the CDR3 is TGCGCCAGCAGCTTGGCGGCAGGGGGAAGATTGGGAAACACCATATATTTT. The chain employs TRBV5-1 and TRBJ1-3; 7 positions match TRBD1. The J segment lost 4 bases and the V segment lost 0 bases, leaving 10 bases of the junction unmatched. The length of the CDR3 is 17 residues. CDR1 and CDR2 (germline): SGHRS, YFSETQ.

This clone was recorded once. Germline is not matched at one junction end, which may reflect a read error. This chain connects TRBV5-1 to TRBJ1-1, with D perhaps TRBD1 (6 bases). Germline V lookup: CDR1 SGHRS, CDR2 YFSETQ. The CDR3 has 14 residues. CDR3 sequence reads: CASSSQGFSTEAFF. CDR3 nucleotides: TGCGCCAGCAGTTCGCAGGGGTTTTCGACTGAAGCCTTCTTT.

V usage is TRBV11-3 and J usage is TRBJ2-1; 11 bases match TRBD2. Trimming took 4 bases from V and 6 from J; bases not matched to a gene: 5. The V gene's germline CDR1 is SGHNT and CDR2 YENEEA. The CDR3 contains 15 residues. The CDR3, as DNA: TGTGCCAGCAGCTCCCGACTAGCGGGGCTCAATGAGCAGTTCTTC. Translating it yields CASSSRLAGLNEQFF.

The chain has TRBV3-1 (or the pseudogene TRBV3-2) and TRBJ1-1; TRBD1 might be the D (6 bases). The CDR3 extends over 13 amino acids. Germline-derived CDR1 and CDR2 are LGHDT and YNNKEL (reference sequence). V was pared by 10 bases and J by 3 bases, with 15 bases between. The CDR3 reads CATGSAGDTEAFF. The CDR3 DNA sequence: TGTGCCACCGGGTCGGCAGGGGACACTGAAGCTTTCTTT.

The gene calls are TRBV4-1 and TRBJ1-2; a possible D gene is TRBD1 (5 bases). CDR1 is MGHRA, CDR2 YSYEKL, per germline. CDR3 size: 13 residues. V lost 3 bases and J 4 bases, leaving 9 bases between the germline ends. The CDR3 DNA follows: TGCGCCAGCAGCCAGCTCGGGGGCTATGGCTACACCTTC. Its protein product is CASSQLGGYGYTF.

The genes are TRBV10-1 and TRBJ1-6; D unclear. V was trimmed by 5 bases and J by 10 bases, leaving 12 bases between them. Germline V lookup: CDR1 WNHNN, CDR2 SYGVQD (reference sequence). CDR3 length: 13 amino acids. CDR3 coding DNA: TGCGCCAGCAGTAACCGTCACGGGTCACCCCTCCACTTT. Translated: CASSNRHGSPLHF.

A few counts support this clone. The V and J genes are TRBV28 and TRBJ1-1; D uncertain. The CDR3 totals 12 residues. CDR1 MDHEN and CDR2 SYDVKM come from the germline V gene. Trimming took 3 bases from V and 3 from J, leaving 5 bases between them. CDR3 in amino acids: CASSFEDTEAFF. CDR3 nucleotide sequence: TGTGCCAGCAGTTTCGAGGACACTGAAGCTTTCTTT.

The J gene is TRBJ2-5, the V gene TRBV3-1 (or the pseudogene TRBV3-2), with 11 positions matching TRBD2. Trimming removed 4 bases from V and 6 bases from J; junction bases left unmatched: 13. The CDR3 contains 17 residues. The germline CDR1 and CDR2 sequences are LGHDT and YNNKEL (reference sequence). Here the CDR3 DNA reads TGTGCCAGCAGCCGGCTACTAGCGGGGGCACCCGGAAAGACCCAGTACTTC. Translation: CASSRLLAGAPGKTQYF.

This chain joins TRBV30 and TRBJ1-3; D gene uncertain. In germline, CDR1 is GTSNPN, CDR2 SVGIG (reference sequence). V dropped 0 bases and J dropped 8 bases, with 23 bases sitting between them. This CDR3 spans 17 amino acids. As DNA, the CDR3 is TGTGCCTGGAGTGTAATGGGCCTCGCTTTAATTGGGCACACCATATATTTT. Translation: CAWSVMGLALIGHTIYF.

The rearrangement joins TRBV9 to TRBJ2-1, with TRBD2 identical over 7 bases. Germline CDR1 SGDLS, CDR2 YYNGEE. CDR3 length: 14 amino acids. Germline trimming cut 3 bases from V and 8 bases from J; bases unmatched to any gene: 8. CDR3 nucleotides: TGTGCCAGCAGCGAGAGTGGACTAGTCGATGAGCAGTTCTTC. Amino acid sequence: CASSESGLVDEQFF.

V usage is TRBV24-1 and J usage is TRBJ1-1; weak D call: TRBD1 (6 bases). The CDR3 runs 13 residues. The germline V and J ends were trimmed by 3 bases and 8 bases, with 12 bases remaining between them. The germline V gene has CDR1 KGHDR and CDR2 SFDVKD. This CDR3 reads CATSDDRNPEAFF. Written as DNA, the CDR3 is TGTGCCACCAGTGATGACAGGAACCCGGAAGCTTTCTTT.

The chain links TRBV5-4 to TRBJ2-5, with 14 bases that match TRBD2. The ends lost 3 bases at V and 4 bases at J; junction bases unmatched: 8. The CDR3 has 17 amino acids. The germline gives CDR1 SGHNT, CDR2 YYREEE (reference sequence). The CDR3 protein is CASSSLGLAGEGETQYF. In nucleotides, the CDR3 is TGTGCCAGCAGCTCCCTGGGACTAGCGGGGGAGGGAGAGACCCAGTACTTC.

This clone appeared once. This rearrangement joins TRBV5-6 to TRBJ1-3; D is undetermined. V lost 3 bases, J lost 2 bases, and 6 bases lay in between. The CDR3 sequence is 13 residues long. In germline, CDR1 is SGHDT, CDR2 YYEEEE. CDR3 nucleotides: TGTGCCAGCAGCTGGGCTGCTGGAAACACCATATATTTT. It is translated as CASSWAAGNTIYF.

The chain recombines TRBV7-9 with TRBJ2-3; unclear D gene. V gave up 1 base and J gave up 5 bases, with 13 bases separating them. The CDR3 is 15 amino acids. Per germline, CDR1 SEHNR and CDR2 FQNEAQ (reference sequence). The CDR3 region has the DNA TGTGCCAGCAGCTTAGGTCAGTCCCCCCTAGATACGCAGTATTTT. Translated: CASSLGQSPLDTQYF. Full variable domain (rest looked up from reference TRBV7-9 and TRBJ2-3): DTGVSQNPRHKITKRGQNVTFRCDPISEHNRLYWYRQTLGQGPEFLTYFQNEAQLEKSRLLSDRFSAERPKGSFSTLEIQRTEQGDSAMYLCASSLGQSPLDTQYFGPGTRLTVL.

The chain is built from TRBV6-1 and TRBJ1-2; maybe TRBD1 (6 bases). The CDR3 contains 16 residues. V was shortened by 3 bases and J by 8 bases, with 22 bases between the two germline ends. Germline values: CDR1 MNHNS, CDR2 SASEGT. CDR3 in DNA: TGTGCCAGCAGTGAGGTTCCAGGGGACCTCAACAGGGGCTACACCTTC. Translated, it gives CASSEVPGDLNRGYTF.

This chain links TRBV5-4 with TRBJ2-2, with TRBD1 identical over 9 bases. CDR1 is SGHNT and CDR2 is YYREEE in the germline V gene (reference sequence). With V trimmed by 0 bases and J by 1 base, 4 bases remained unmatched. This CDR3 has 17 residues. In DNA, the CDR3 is TGTGCCAGCAGCTTGGGTTGGGGACAGGGGAACACCGGGGAGCTGTTTTTT. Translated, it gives CASSLGWGQGNTGELFF. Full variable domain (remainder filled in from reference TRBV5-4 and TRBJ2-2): ETGVTQSPTHLIKTRGQQVTLRCSSQSGHNTVSWYQQALGQGPQFIFQYYREEENGRGNFPPRFSGLQFPNYSSELNVNALELDDSALYLCASSLGWGQGNTGELFFGEGSRLTVL.